This is a list of T cell receptor beta chains from one sample in a study of blood T cell repertoires in COVID-19. Data came from immunoSEQ multiplex PCR; TCRdb stores just in-frame clones and leaves some out. Here the sample spans 70,000 to 100,000 clones, around 90% being singletons. Sequences were obtained from peripheral blood. These receptors originate from a woman aged 70-85 years with acute or convalescent COVID-19. The CDR3 runs from the conserved cysteine through the conserved F or W. A D gene is named only where the DNA matches it firmly. Expanded clones are given a class, and other clones once, few, many or no size at all.

v_call	j_call	clone_size	d_call	cdr3_nt	cdr3_aa
TRBV2	TRBJ1-5	-	TRBD1	TGTGCCAGCAGTCTCCAAACAGGGGTTCAGCCCCAGCATTTT	CASSLQTGVQPQHF
TRBV15	TRBJ2-1	-	TRBD2	TGTGCCACCAGCAGAGATAAGGTGACTAGCGGAGTGGGGAGGCAGTTCTTC	CATSRDKVTSGVGRQFF
TRBV5-6	TRBJ1-4	-	-	TGTGCCAGCAGCTTGACGCCAGGGTCGATGGCTAATGAAAAACTGTTTTTT	CASSLTPGSMANEKLFF
TRBV10-3	TRBJ2-2	-	-	TGTGCCATCAGTGAAAGACAGCGGAACACCGGGGAGCTGTTTTTT	CAISERQRNTGELFF
TRBV2	TRBJ2-6	-	TRBD1	TGTGCCAGCAGGGACAGGGTCGGGGCCAACGTCCTGACTTTC	CASRDRVGANVLTF
TRBV5-4	TRBJ2-3	-	TRBD2	TGTGCCAGCAGCTTGTCTCCGGGACTAGGGGGGAAAAACACAGATACGCAGTATTTT	CASSLSPGLGGKNTDTQYF
TRBV5-1	TRBJ2-5	few	-	TGCGCCAGCAGCTTCAAAGAGACCCAGTACTTC	CASSFKETQYF
TRBV5-1	TRBJ2-2	-	TRBD1	TGCGCCAGCAGGCAGGGGGCTGGCACCGGGGAGCTGTTTTTT	CASRQGAGTGELFF
TRBV30	TRBJ1-1	-	TRBD1	TGTGCCTGGAGGCCGCACCCGGACAGGGGTGAAGCTTTCTTT	CAWRPHPDRGEAFF
TRBV19	TRBJ2-7	few	-	TGTGCCAGTAGTAGGAGGGGCGAGCAGTACTTC	CASSRRGEQYF
TRBV2	TRBJ2-7	few	-	TGTGCCAGCACGGGGACAACAACTTCCAAGCAGTACTTC	CASTGTTTSKQYF
TRBV11-2	TRBJ1-4	-	-	TGTGCCAGCAGCTTAGTCGTTGGAATGAGAGGTGAAAAACTGTTTTTT	CASSLVVGMRGEKLFF
TRBV6-2/TRBV6-3	TRBJ2-7	-	-	TGTGCCAGCAGTTACTCTCAGGGTCTCGGTCACTACGAGCAGTACTTC	CASSYSQGLGHYEQYF
TRBV7-6	TRBJ2-2	-	TRBD2	TGTGCCAGCAGCTTACGAAGCGGGAGGGCCAGGACCGGGGAGCTGTTTTTT	CASSLRSGRARTGELFF
TRBV27	TRBJ2-7	-	-	TGTGCCAGCAGTTTAAAGGGGGGGCGCGAGCAGTACTTC	CASSLKGGREQYF
TRBV29-1	TRBJ1-5	-	-	TGCAGCGTTTTGGGGGGTAGCAATCAGCCCCAGCATTTT	CSVLGGSNQPQHF
TRBV4-1	TRBJ2-6	-	TRBD1	TGCGCCAGCAGCCCCACCCCGACAGGGAACTCTGGGGCCAACGTCCTGACTTTC	CASSPTPTGNSGANVLTF
TRBV2	TRBJ1-2	-	TRBD1	TGTGCCAGCAGTGGACAGGGGTCGGGTGGCTACACCTTC	CASSGQGSGGYTF
TRBV10-3	TRBJ1-4	-	-	TGTGCCATCAGTGAGGGACTAGCACATAATGAAAAACTGTTTTTT	CAISEGLAHNEKLFF
TRBV23-1	TRBJ1-1	-	-	TGCGCCAGCACTAGGACAGTTGAAGCTTTCTTT	CASTRTVEAFF
TRBV9	TRBJ2-3	-	TRBD1	TGTGCCAGCAGCGTAGCTACGACAGGGAGAACAGATACGCAGTATTTT	CASSVATTGRTDTQYF
TRBV10-2	TRBJ2-5	few	TRBD2	TGCGCCAGCAGACTAGCGGGAGGGACCCAGTACTTC	CASRLAGGTQYF
TRBV2	TRBJ1-1	-	-	TGTGCCAGCAGCGGACAGCTGAACACTGAAGCTTTCTTT	CASSGQLNTEAFF
TRBV3-1/TRBV3-2	TRBJ2-1	once	-	TGTGCCAGCAGCCAAGAGCTAGCAGGCAATGAGCAGTTCTTC	CASSQELAGNEQFF
TRBV20-1	TRBJ2-5	-	-	TGCAGTGCTACCTTGGAGACCCAGTACTTC	CSATLETQYF
TRBV5-1	TRBJ2-7	-	-	TGCGCCAGCAGCTTGGGGTCGGGCTCCTACGAGCAGTACTTC	CASSLGSGSYEQYF
TRBV2	TRBJ2-3	once	-	TGTGCCAGCAGTGACTCTAGCACAGATACGCAGTATTTT	CASSDSSTDTQYF
TRBV11-2	TRBJ2-1	-	-	TGTGCCAGCAGCTTTAGTATTGAGCAGTTCTTC	CASSFSIEQFF
TRBV4-1	TRBJ2-5	-	-	TGCGCCAGCAGCCGGGCCGGGACTCCTAGTCAAGAGACCCAGTACTTC	CASSRAGTPSQETQYF
TRBV10-2	TRBJ1-2	-	-	TGCGCCAGCAGTGGGAGGGTCGAAAAGGACTATGGCTACACCTTC	CASSGRVEKDYGYTF
TRBV18	TRBJ2-7	-	TRBD2	TGTGCCAGCTCACCCCGGGGGGACGACGAGCAGTACTTC	CASSPRGDDEQYF
TRBV3-1/TRBV3-2	TRBJ2-5	-	-	TGTGCCAGCAGCCCCCTCCCGGGACAAGATCAAGAGACCCAGTACTTC	CASSPLPGQDQETQYF
TRBV5-1	TRBJ2-1	once	TRBD1	TGCGCCAGCAGCTCAGGGGGCTGGGAGCAGTTCTTC	CASSSGGWEQFF
TRBV28	TRBJ2-1	-	-	TGTGCCAGCAGTTCGACACGGGTAGCGGATGAGCAGTTCTTC	CASSSTRVADEQFF
TRBV6-5	TRBJ1-3	-	TRBD1	TGTGCCAGCAGTATGGACAGGGCCGCCATATATTTT	CASSMDRAAIYF
TRBV20-1	TRBJ2-7	-	-	TGCAGTGCTAGTCGTTACATCACTTCGGGGGAGCAGTACTTC	CSASRYITSGEQYF
TRBV5-1	TRBJ2-2	-	-	TGCGCCAGCAGCCCAGGGACAATAAACACCGGGGAGCTGTTTTTT	CASSPGTINTGELFF
TRBV3-1/TRBV3-2	TRBJ2-5	-	-	TGTGCCAGCAGCCTTAGACACTTTAAACAAGAGACCCAGTACTTC	CASSLRHFKQETQYF
TRBV2	TRBJ1-1	-	-	TGTGCCAGCAGTGAGAGGGTTGAAGCTTTCTTT	CASSERVEAFF